These 2 T cell receptor beta chains were sequenced from one sample in a study of regulatory T cells in long-lasting Graves disease. Sample time point: newly diagnosed GD, antithyroid drugs for less than 3 months. PBMC-extracted RNA yielded the TCR library. Sequencing libraries for TCR beta were prepared with iRepertoire HTBI primers and Arm-PCR of CDR3 regions. TCRdb recomputed calls from the multiplex PCR reads with MiXCR, one row per CDR3 protein. Among over 350,000 distinct CDR3 sequences listed, approximately 16% were seen once. These data were also filed under a second study, of T cells in Graves' hyperthyroidism and ophthalmopathy.

This material consisted of peripheral blood mononuclear cells (PBMCs), taken at new diagnosis, from a patient treated with antithyroid drugs. These receptors were obtained from a woman in her 40s with Graves disease.

This clonotype was detected only a few times. The chain joins TRBV25-1 to TRBJ2-1, with D perhaps matching TRBD1 (5 bases). The CDR3 totals 13 residues. Germline-derived CDR1 and CDR2 are MGHDK and SYGVNS. The CDR3 DNA sequence: TGTGCTTCCTCCAGGACACTGAACAATGAGCAGTTCTTC. It yields the protein CASSRTLNNEQFF.

This clonotype was seen ten or more times. The CDR3 DNA follows: TGTGCCAGTAAGGCAGATTCTTGGTTCGATGGCTACACCTTC. Protein product: CASKADSWFDGYTF. The V and J genes are TRBV19 and TRBJ1-2; D is unclear. CDR3 length: 14 residues. In germline, CDR1 is LNHDA, CDR2 SQIVND (reference sequence). With 7 bases removed from V and 6 bases from J, the gap between germline ends came to 18 bases.